Presented here are 14 T cell receptor beta chains from one specimen sequenced in a study of naive and memory T cell subsets. The SP2 primer and nested alpha and beta constant region primers amplified ligated cDNA in four rounds. TCRdb re-derived calls from the 5' RACE reads in MiXCR, one entry per CDR3 protein. This sample has tens of thousands of distinct CDR3 sequences, with 16% found just once. TCR cDNA received a 3' ligated oligonucleotide that carried a UMI. These receptors originate from a female donor in good health.

V usage is TRBV12-3 or TRBV12-4 and J usage is TRBJ1-2, with 9 positions matching TRBD1. With V trimmed by 8 bases and J by 6 bases, 16 bases remained unmatched. This CDR3 has 16 amino acids. CDR3 nucleotides: TGTGCCAGCGCCATGTTAAGACAGGGGGATCTACATGGCTACACCTTC. Translation gives CASAMLRQGDLHGYTF.

This clonotype ranks as medium-sized. V usage is TRBV5-5 and J usage is TRBJ1-5; D may be TRBD1 (6 bases). Germline lookup yields CDR1 SGHKS and CDR2 YYEKEE (reference sequence). This CDR3 has 14 amino acids. V was cut by 3 bases and J by 4 bases, with 11 bases left in between. The chain's CDR3 is CASSSRGGNQPQHF. In DNA, the CDR3 is TGTGCCAGCAGCTCGAGGGGGGGTAATCAGCCCCAGCATTTT.

This clonotype ranks as medium-sized. V is TRBV7-6 and J is TRBJ2-5, with D unresolved. Germline V lookup: CDR1 SGHVS, CDR2 FNYEAQ. The germline V and J ends were trimmed by 0 bases and 4 bases, with 3 bases remaining between them. The CDR3 totals 12 residues. The CDR3 here is CASSLARETQYF. CDR3 bases: TGTGCCAGCAGCTTAGCGAGAGAGACCCAGTACTTC.

The chain employs TRBV24-1 and TRBJ1-1, with D unresolved. V shed 3 bases and J shed 8 bases, with 6 bases lying between them. The germline V gene has CDR1 KGHDR and CDR2 SFDVKD. The CDR3 length is 11 residues. The DNA of the CDR3 is TGTGCCACCAGTGATGGTGGAGAAGCTTTCTTT. Translating gives CATSDGGEAFF.

A word on this clonotype: This sequence may be a read error, since a much larger clone differs from it by one base. The chain has TRBV20-1 and TRBJ2-1; perhaps TRBD2 as D (6 bases). The CDR3 extends over 16 amino acids. The V gene's germline CDR1 is DFQATT and CDR2 SNEGSKA (reference sequence). Trimming cost V 0 bases and J 0 bases, with 12 bases left between them. CDR3 loop: CSARDSGRSSYNEQFF. As DNA, the CDR3 is TGCAGTGCTAGAGACAGTGGGAGGAGCTCCTACAATGAGCAGTTCTTC.

This clonotype showed up many times. The chain couples TRBV20-1 to TRBJ2-7, with D perhaps matching TRBD1 (5 bases). This CDR3 has 15 residues. Germline V lookup: CDR1 DFQATT, CDR2 SNEGSKA (reference sequence). Trimming left V 0 bases short and J 3 bases short, with 15 bases between. CDR3 loop: CSARDAGHGDYEQYF. As DNA, the CDR3 is TGCAGTGCTAGAGATGCAGGACATGGGGACTACGAGCAGTACTTC.

J is TRBJ2-5 and V is TRBV10-3; 8 nucleotides agree with TRBD2. This CDR3 is 14 amino acids long. From germline, CDR1 is ENHRY and CDR2 SYGVKD. The V and J ends lost 4 bases and 2 bases, in that order; junction bases with no gene match: 3. The CDR3 DNA sequence: TGTGCCATCAGTGGTGCGGGGGGACAAGAGACCCAGTACTTC. Residues: CAISGAGGQETQYF.

The chain couples TRBV6-2 or TRBV6-3 to TRBJ1-2; the D gene is possibly TRBD1 (5 bases). There are 15 residues in the CDR3. The V gene's germline CDR1 is MNHEY and CDR2 SVGEGT. The V and J ends lost 10 bases and 6 bases respectively, with 24 bases between them. The CDR3 is CATNSARGIVHGYTF. DNA for the CDR3: TGTGCCACCAACTCCGCGAGGGGTATCGTCCATGGCTACACCTTC.

This clonotype was observed a few times. This rearrangement joins TRBV18 to TRBJ1-2; 11 bases match TRBD1. Trimming removed 5 bases from V and 5 bases from J; junction bases left unmatched: 7. This CDR3 is built from 15 residues. Germline CDR1 and CDR2: KGHSH and LQKENI. The CDR3, as DNA: TGTGCCAGCTCATCTCCGGGACAGGGGGATTATGGCTACACCTTC. It yields the protein CASSSPGQGDYGYTF.

This rearrangement joins TRBV29-1 to TRBJ1-2; maybe TRBD1 (5 bases). CDR1 and CDR2 from the germline V gene are SQVTM and ANQGSEA. The CDR3 is 16 amino acids. The V gene lost 4 bases and the J gene lost 2 bases, with 20 bases spanning the gap. The CDR3 region has the DNA TGCAGCGTTGGGTACCCCGACAGACAGATGAACTATGGCTACACCTTC. Its protein is CSVGYPDRQMNYGYTF.

This clonotype was seen just once. The CDR3, as DNA: TGTGCCAGCAGCTTTTCCGGGCCCCCGGGTAGCAATCAGCCCCAGCATTTT. Protein sequence: CASSFSGPPGSNQPQHF. The genes are TRBV5-6 and TRBJ1-5; D remains ambiguous. Germline CDR1 reads SGHDT; CDR2 reads YYEEEE. CDR3 length: 17 amino acids. V was shortened by 2 bases and J by 0 bases, with 15 bases between the two germline ends.

This clonotype was observed a few times. A read error may account for a junction end that differs from germline. V is TRBV27 and J is TRBJ1-6; 7 bases map to TRBD1. Germline loops: CDR1 MNHEY, CDR2 SMNVEV (reference sequence). There are 14 residues in the CDR3. CDR3 sequence (DNA): TGTGCCTGCAGGGGGGGCTCCTATAATTCACCCCTCCACTTT. This sequence encodes CACRGGSYNSPLHF.

CDR3 bases: TGTGCCAGCCGCGCCCCGACAGGGCCGAACACCGGGGAGCTGTTTTTT. Translated: CASRAPTGPNTGELFF. The J gene is TRBJ2-2, the V gene TRBV27; 7 positions agree with TRBD1. The trim removed 8 bases at V and 0 bases at J, leaving 9 bases unmatched. CDR1 and CDR2 (germline): MNHEY, SMNVEV (reference sequence). The CDR3 consists of 16 residues.

This clonotype was recorded many times. The chain employs TRBV20-1 and TRBJ2-7, with D possibly TRBD1 on 5 matching bases. The germline CDR1 and CDR2 sequences are DFQATT and SNEGSKA (reference sequence). V was shortened by 6 bases and J by 3 bases, with 15 bases between the two germline ends. The CDR3 loop spans 13 amino acids. The CDR3 spells CSATQGPLYEQYF. CDR3 nucleotides: TGCAGTGCCACTCAGGGTCCCCTCTACGAGCAGTACTTC.